Listed here is a single T cell receptor beta chain. This clonotype was observed many times. Which antigen it targets is not known. No much larger clonotype is one base removed from it; base qualities were not supplied. This sample is drawn from a study of read filtering for tumor transcriptome and immune sequencing (dated by TCRdb to about 2020). Turning to the overall study: The cohort was composed of 16 to 20 male and over 13 female patients, with a mean age of approximately 66 years and an age range of roughly 45 to 85. TCR-region mapped reads per sample ranged from about 4.05 to 10.27 million with IR-seq versus only about 75 to 1,400 with RNA-seq. After DNase treatment, whole-transcriptome libraries were prepared with the TruSeq RNA Access Library Prep Kit. As a main aim, a read-filtering strategy for immune repertoire data was addressed, with the specific question being whether clonotypes supported by a single read should be removed. The study compared TCR repertoires from targeted immune repertoire sequencing and bulk whole-transcriptome sequencing run on the same bone marrow samples. Under revised international staging, roughly 8 patients fell into R-ISS I, some 15 into R-ISS II and six or seven into R-ISS III.

Each patient had bone marrow sampled at the time of active disease. Ficoll-Hypaque density gradient centrifugation was used to isolate the bone marrow mononuclear cells. Myeloma plasma cells were removed and CD138-negative cells were obtained by negative selection following labeling with CD138 magnetic microbeads on a MACS separator. The purity of the isolated cells was checked by flow cytometry with CD138 antibodies on an Attune NxT. TRIzol reagent was used to extract total RNA, and a NanoDrop spectrophotometer was used to quantify the extracted RNA. For each patient, paired RNA-seq and IR-seq were run on the CD138-negative bone marrow sample from that patient. Reading the germline V gene gives CDR1 SGHRS and CDR2 YFSETQ. V gives up 4 bases and J gives up 2 bases, and the segment between their germline ends measures 8 bases. Spanning cysteine to phenylalanine, the CDR3 consists of 13 amino acids. The kept DNA is CDR3 alone, 39 bases in frame from the first base.

Findings and caveats that apply to the study as a whole: The sorted CD138-negative fraction was not purified T cells but a mixed bone marrow immune population. In IR-seq, single-read clonotypes were about 81.9% of clonotypes but 3% to 4% of total reads; in RNA-seq they were 74.6% of clonotypes and less than 45% of reads. The correlation between IR-seq and RNA-seq shared clonotype proportions was increased by removal of single-read clonotypes. Compared with RNA-seq, IR-seq captured clonotypes at much greater depth and more reliably, and a smaller IR-seq throughput was enough to identify most of the shared clonotypes.

TCR libraries were constructed from 350 to 400 ng RNA using the Immunoverse kit, and molecular barcoded adaptors covering alpha/delta and beta/gamma chains were employed. TCR library preparation was performed with the same RNA that was used for transcriptome sequencing. TCR libraries were sequenced on an Illumina HiSeq 4000 with 2 x 150 cycles. The original pipeline was this. With MiXCR, TCR reads were aligned to human V, D, J and C references and assembled into CDR3 clonotypes, with quality filtering and error correction included. The tcR package in R was used to analyze clonotype counts and gene usage diversity. Raw mapping reads were checked after the RNA-seq reads had been mapped by STAR aligner version 2.5.3a onto the human GRCh37 genome. IR-seq fastq files were randomly downsampled with Seqtk 1.3 to test the effect of sequencing depth on detected clonotypes. Using fastp trimming at Q25 and MiXCR clonotype assembly, TCRdb reanalyzed the public sequencing data and kept in-frame beta chains. Here each entry gathers all rows of one CDR3 protein and keeps the most common genes and DNA. The V and J calls come from TCRdb's annotation, not from the publication. The sample table shows around 26,000 distinct CDR3 sequences, and about an eighth are seen once. In total, the top ten clones hold about two fifths of the sample.

Sequencing input: a population of CD138-negative cells sorted from bone marrow. Per the publication, the cell subset or site label means: bone marrow mononuclear cells depleted of CD138+ plasma/myeloma cells by negative magnetic selection. Recombination linked TRBV5-1 to TRBJ2-3, with the D gene too uncertain to name. The sequence was collected from a donor aged 40 or older with multiple myeloma. CDR3 sequence: CASSAEITDTQYF. The bases read TGCGCCAGCAGCGCTGAGATCACAGATACGCAGTATTTT. When the CDR3 is completed using the reference TRBV5-1 and TRBJ2-3 genes on either side, the full variable domain is KAGVTQTPRYLIKTRGQQVTLSCSPISGHRSVSWYQQTPGQGLQFLFEYFSETQRNKGNFPGRFSGRQFSNSRSEMNVSTLELGDSALYLCASSAEITDTQYFGPGTRLTVL.